Listed here are 2 T cell receptor beta chains from one sample, sequenced in a study of early T cells in non-severe SARS-CoV-2 infection. TCRdb itself ran the 5' RACE reads through MiXCR, one entry per CDR3 protein. The profile covers roughly 69,000 distinct CDR3 sequences, with over 8% appearing a single time and 15% to 19% taken by the ten largest. The source material was whole blood, sampled at baseline. The receptors were sampled from an adult who was a healthcare worker with PCR-confirmed SARS-CoV-2 infection or an uninfected control (not recorded which).

This clonotype was picked up many times. The chain links TRBV27 to TRBJ2-2; possibly TRBD1 or TRBD2 for D (5 bases each). Trimming took off 2 bases at V and 7 bases at J, with 17 bases between the two ends. CDR3 length: 16 residues. CDR1 and CDR2 from the germline V gene are MNHEY and SMNVEV (reference sequence). DNA of the CDR3: TGTGCCAGCAGTTTACTGGGGCGGGTTAGGAGCGGGGAGCTGTTTTTT. It specifies CASSLLGRVRSGELFF.

This clonotype was counted a few times. The chain uses TRBV6-4 and TRBJ2-7; a possible D gene is TRBD2 (5 bases). V dropped 3 bases and J dropped 1 base, with 22 bases sitting between them. Germline values: CDR1 MRHNA, CDR2 SNTAGT. This CDR3 has 18 amino acids. Here the CDR3 DNA reads TGTGCCAGCAGTGATAAAGTCATTTTCAGTAGCGCTTCCTACGAGCAGTACTTC. Residues: CASSDKVIFSSASYEQYF.